The sequence of this T cell receptor (beta chain) was determined in a study of blood T cell repertoires in COVID-19. The CDR3 loop spans 14 amino acids. Trimming at V came to 4 bases and at J to 10 bases, leaving 4 bases not matched to a gene. Germline V gives CDR1 SGHAT, CDR2 FQNNGV. TCRdb's copy holds only in-frame clones and misses some; the assay was immunoSEQ multiplex PCR. The sample contains about 80,000 clones, 65% to 85% of which appear only once. The sample consisted of peripheral blood. V gene TRBV11-2 combines with J gene TRBJ2-1, with 13 bases identical to TRBD2. The receptor's source is a man between 60 and 75 years old with active or convalescent COVID-19. Written as DNA, the CDR3 is TGTGCCAGCAGCTCCGGGACTAGCGGGGTAGAGCAGTTCTTC. Translated, it gives CASSSGTSGVEQFF.